One and the same sample provided the 15 T cell receptor beta chains below, sequenced in a study of human T cells and chemical hapten exposure. Each CDR3 protein is one row after TCRdb ran MiXCR on the RACE reads. The repertoire holds about 180,000 distinct CDR3 sequences, with around 30% as singletons. Regarding time point: pre-sensitization, week 0. Indicated treatment: therapeutic diphenylcyclopropenone sensitization with weekly scalp DPC. Specimen: whole blood, collected in connection with sensitization to the hapten diphenylcyclopropenone (DPC). The receptors shown here come from a woman aged 25-40 years with alopecia areata. Some clones in this sample may be carry-over from other donors' samples.

This clonotype was detected only a few times. This CDR3 is CASSLEGRGYSRNVLTF. The CDR3, as DNA: TGTGCCAGCAGCTTAGAGGGTCGGGGTTACAGCAGGAACGTCCTGACTTTC. The rearrangement uses TRBV7-2 and TRBJ2-6; D may be TRBD2 (5 bases). Germline V CDR1 and CDR2: SGHTA, FQGNSA. Trimming left V 1 base short and J 10 bases short, with 20 bases between. The CDR3 consists of 17 residues.

V is TRBV12-3 or TRBV12-4 and J is TRBJ2-1; 7 bases agree with TRBD1. This CDR3 has 13 residues. V was clipped by 4 bases and J by 4 bases; unmatched bases: 1. The DNA of the CDR3 is TGTGCCAGCAGTTGGGGACAGTACAATGAGCAGTTCTTC. It is translated as CASSWGQYNEQFF.

This clonotype occurred many times. V is TRBV7-3 and J is TRBJ1-1; D not certain. Germline lookup yields CDR1 SGHTA and CDR2 FQGTGA. CDR3 length: 14 amino acids. V gave up 0 bases and J gave up 2 bases, with 7 bases separating them. The chain's CDR3 is CASSLTGGNTEAFF. CDR3 nucleotide sequence: TGTGCCAGCAGCTTAACGGGCGGAAACACTGAAGCTTTCTTT.

This rearrangement joins TRBV7-2 to TRBJ1-1; the match to TRBD1 covers 8 bases. Germline CDR1 is SGHTA and CDR2 is FQGNSA. Trimming cost V 7 bases and J 8 bases; bases outside gene matches: 15. CDR3 size: 15 residues. The CDR3 protein is CASTPLVDRATEAFF. The CDR3 DNA reads as TGTGCCAGCACCCCCCTCGTGGACAGGGCAACAGAAGCTTTCTTT.

This chain connects TRBV20-1 to TRBJ2-5; 9 positions match TRBD2. The CDR3 totals 14 residues. Germline loops: CDR1 DFQATT, CDR2 SNEGSKA (reference sequence). With V trimmed by 4 bases and J by 4 bases, 7 bases remained unmatched. In nucleotides, the CDR3 is TGCAGTGCTACGGCGGGCGGGGGGGTAGAGACCCAGTACTTC. It translates to CSATAGGGVETQYF.

This clonotype was observed a few times. The chain couples TRBV6-2 or TRBV6-3 to TRBJ2-7; 7 positions match TRBD2. CDR1 MNHEY and CDR2 SVGEGT come from the germline V gene. This CDR3 has 14 residues. The J segment lost 3 bases and the V segment lost 6 bases, leaving 8 bases of the junction unmatched. The CDR3: CASRSAGRLYEQYF. As DNA, the CDR3 is TGTGCCAGCAGGTCTGCCGGGAGGCTCTACGAGCAGTACTTC.

The chain couples TRBV2 to TRBJ1-1; 7 bases fit TRBD1. CDR3 length equals 14 residues. The germline V gene has CDR1 SNHLY and CDR2 FYNNEI. J gave up 4 bases and V 6 bases, and 8 bases lay outside the gene matches. The DNA of the CDR3 is TGTGCCAGCAGCAAAGACAGGGTGGGCACTGAAGCTTTCTTT. Translation: CASSKDRVGTEAFF.

This clonotype was counted a few times. V gene TRBV20-1 combines with J gene TRBJ1-6; 7 nucleotides match TRBD1. Germline CDR1 DFQATT, CDR2 SNEGSKA (reference sequence). CDR3 length equals 12 residues. In nucleotides, the CDR3 is TGCGGAAGACAGGGCCCGTATTCACCCCTCCACTTT. Translated, it gives CGRQGPYSPLHF.

This rearrangement joins TRBV12-3 or TRBV12-4 to TRBJ2-1; D might be TRBD1 or TRBD2, each matching 5 bases. The length of the CDR3 is 16 residues. V gave up 7 bases and J gave up 7 bases, with 23 bases separating them. The CDR3 DNA follows: TGTGCCAGCACCTCCCCTGGGGGTAAGGATAATAATGAGCAGTTCTTC. Its protein is CASTSPGGKDNNEQFF.

This clonotype was seen more than once but under ten times. The gene calls are TRBV29-1 and TRBJ1-1; D is uncertain. Trimming pared 0 bases from V and 10 bases from J, leaving 0 bases between. Germline V lookup: CDR1 SQVTM, CDR2 ANQGSEA. The CDR3 contains 8 residues. CDR3 sequence: CSVEEAFF. The CDR3 region has the DNA TGCAGCGTTGAAGAAGCTTTCTTT.

The chain is built from TRBV29-1 and TRBJ2-7, with D tentatively TRBD1 (6 bases). This CDR3 has 13 amino acids. V dropped 4 bases and J dropped 5 bases, with 15 bases sitting between them. Looked up from germline, CDR1 is SQVTM and CDR2 is ANQGSEA. CDR3: CSVVARGPNEQYF. CDR3 sequence (DNA): TGCAGCGTTGTCGCCAGGGGTCCCAACGAGCAGTACTTC.

V gene TRBV6-2 or TRBV6-3 combines with J gene TRBJ1-1, with TRBD1 identical over 7 bases. Germline loops: CDR1 MNHEY, CDR2 SVGEGT. Germline trimming cut 6 bases from V and 3 bases from J; bases unmatched to any gene: 7. The CDR3 is 14 amino acids. The CDR3 nucleotides are TGTGCCAGCAGAAAGGACAGGCGGGACACTGAAGCTTTCTTT. Translation: CASRKDRRDTEAFF.

The chain recombines TRBV11-1 with TRBJ2-7; no firm D call. Germline assignment: CDR1 SGHAT and CDR2 FQDESV (reference sequence). V was clipped by 0 bases and J by 11 bases, with 14 bases between them. The CDR3 totals 13 residues. The CDR3: CASSLAPVAIKYF. CDR3 bases: TGTGCCAGCAGCTTAGCCCCGGTAGCTATTAAGTACTTC.

The chain carries TRBV7-2 and TRBJ1-1, with D maybe TRBD1 (5 bases). Germline V CDR1 and CDR2: SGHTA, FQGNSA. The CDR3 is 16 residues long. Between the trimmed V and J ends, which lost 7 bases and 0 bases, there was a span of 18 bases. CDR3 sequence reads: CASKNPGRPMNTEAFF. CDR3 coding DNA: TGTGCCAGCAAAAATCCAGGGAGGCCCATGAACACTGAAGCTTTCTTT. Looking up the rest from reference TRBV7-2 and TRBJ1-1 gives the full variable domain: GAGVSQSPSNKVTEKGKDVELRCDPISGHTALYWYRQSLGQGLEFLIYFQGNSAPDKSGLPSDRFSAERTGGSVSTLTIQRTQQEDSAVYLCASKNPGRPMNTEAFFGQGTRLTVV.

This chain links TRBV25-1 with TRBJ2-7; the D gene is possibly TRBD1 (6 bases). This CDR3 region has 13 residues. Germline lookup yields CDR1 MGHDK and CDR2 SYGVNS. Trimming removed 7 bases from V and 4 bases from J, with 14 bases in between. The CDR3 DNA follows: TGTGCCAGCACTAAGACCGGACAGTACGAGCAGTACTTC. Encoded protein: CASTKTGQYEQYF.